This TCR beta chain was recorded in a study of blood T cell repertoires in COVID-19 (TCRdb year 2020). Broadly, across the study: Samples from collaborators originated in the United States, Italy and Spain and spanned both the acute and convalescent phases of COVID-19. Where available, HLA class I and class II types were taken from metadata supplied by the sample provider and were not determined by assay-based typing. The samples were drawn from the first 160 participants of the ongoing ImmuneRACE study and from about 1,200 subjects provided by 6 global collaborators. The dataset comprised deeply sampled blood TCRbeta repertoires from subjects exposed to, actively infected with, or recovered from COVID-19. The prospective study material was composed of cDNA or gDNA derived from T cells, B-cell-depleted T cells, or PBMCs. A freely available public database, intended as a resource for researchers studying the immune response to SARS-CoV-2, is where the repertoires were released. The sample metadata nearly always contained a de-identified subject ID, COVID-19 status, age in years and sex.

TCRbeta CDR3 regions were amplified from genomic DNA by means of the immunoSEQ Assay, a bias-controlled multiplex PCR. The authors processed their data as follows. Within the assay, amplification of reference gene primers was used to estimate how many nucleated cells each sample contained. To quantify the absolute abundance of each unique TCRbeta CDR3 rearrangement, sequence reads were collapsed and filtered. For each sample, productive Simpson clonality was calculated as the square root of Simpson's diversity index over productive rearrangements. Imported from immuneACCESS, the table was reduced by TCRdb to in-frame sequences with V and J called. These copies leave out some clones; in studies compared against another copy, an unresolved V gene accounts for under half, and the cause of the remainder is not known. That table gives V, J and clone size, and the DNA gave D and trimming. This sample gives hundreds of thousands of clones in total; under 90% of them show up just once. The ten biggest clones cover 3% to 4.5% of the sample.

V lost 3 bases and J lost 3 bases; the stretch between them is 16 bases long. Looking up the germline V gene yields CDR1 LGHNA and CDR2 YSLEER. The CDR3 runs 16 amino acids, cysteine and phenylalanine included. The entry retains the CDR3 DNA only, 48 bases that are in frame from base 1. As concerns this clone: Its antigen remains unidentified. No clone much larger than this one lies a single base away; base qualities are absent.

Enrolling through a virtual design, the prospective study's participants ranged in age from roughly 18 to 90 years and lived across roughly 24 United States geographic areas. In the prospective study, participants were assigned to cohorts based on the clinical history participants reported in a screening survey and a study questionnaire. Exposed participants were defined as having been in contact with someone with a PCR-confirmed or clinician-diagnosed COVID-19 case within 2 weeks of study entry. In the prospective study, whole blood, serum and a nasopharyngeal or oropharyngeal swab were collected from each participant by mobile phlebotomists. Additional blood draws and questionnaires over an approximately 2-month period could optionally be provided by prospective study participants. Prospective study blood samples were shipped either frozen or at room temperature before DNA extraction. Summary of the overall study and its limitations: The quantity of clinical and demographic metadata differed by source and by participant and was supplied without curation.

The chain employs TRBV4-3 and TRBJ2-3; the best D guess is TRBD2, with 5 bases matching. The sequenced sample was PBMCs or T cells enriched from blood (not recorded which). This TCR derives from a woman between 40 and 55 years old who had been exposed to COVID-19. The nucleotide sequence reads TGCGCCAGCAGCCATCGGGGAGCGGATGGGACAGATACGCAGTATTTT. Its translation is CASSHRGADGTDTQYF.